Each of the 13 T cell receptor beta chains below was sequenced from the same sample in a study of cytomegalovirus exposure and HLA in healthy donors (dated by TCRdb to the late 2010s). Libraries were prepared through the immunoSEQ multiplex PCR assay. The multiplex PCR relied on a mix of 60 forward primers for TCR Vbeta segments and 13 reverse primers for TCR Jbeta segments. This is the immuneACCESS table as TCRdb keeps it, with only in-frame sequences that have V and J called. A part of the clones is gone; compared with another copy, unresolved V genes explain less than half, and the rest is unexplained. The sample records about 210,000 clones, roughly 87% of which are singletons. Of the sample, nearly 6% falls within the top ten clones. Sequenced: PBMCs. Receptors were obtained from a middle-aged man in good health and CMV-seropositive.

The chain uses TRBV11-3 and TRBJ2-2; TRBD2 agrees at 10 bases. Trimming cost V 2 bases and J 3 bases; bases outside gene matches: 9. Germline assignment: CDR1 SGHNT and CDR2 YENEEA. The CDR3 contains 18 residues. Written as DNA, the CDR3 is TGTGCCAGCAGCTTACCCTTCCCGACTAGCGGGTACACCGGGGAGCTGTTTTTT. Translating it yields CASSLPFPTSGYTGELFF.

The genes are TRBV2 and TRBJ2-1, with a weak D call TRBD2 (6 bases). Trimming took 8 bases from V and 10 from J, leaving 15 bases between them. The CDR3 is made up of 12 amino acids. Germline V gene data show CDR1 as SNHLY and CDR2 as FYNNEI. The CDR3 is CASGRREGEQFF. The CDR3 DNA reads TGTGCCAGCGGCCGGCGGGAAGGAGAGCAGTTCTTC.

The V call is TRBV7-9, the J call TRBJ2-3; 9 nucleotides align to TRBD2. CDR1 and CDR2 from the germline V gene are SEHNR and FQNEAQ (reference sequence). CDR3 length: 14 amino acids. V trimming: 11 bases; J trimming: 0 bases; junction bases outside the gene matches: 6. For the CDR3, the DNA is TGTGCCGAAGCGGGAGGACCTAGCACAGATACGCAGTATTTT. Protein product: CAEAGGPSTDTQYF.

Regarding this clone: This same CDR3 is encoded by further DNA sequences in the sample. The chain joins TRBV5-1 to TRBJ2-1, with 9 bases matching TRBD2. V was pared by 1 base and J by 0 bases, with 2 bases of the junction left unmatched. This CDR3 is 16 amino acids long. Germline V CDR1 and CDR2: SGHRS, YFSETQ. For the CDR3, the DNA is TGCGCCAGCAGCTTGCTTAGCGGGAGCTCCTACAATGAGCAGTTCTTC. Amino acid sequence: CASSLLSGSSYNEQFF. The variable domain in full, with the rest retrieved from reference TRBV5-1 and TRBJ2-1, is KAGVTQTPRYLIKTRGQQVTLSCSPISGHRSVSWYQQTPGQGLQFLFEYFSETQRNKGNFPGRFSGRQFSNSRSEMNVSTLELGDSALYLCASSLLSGSSYNEQFFGPGTRLTVL.

V and J are TRBV4-1 and TRBJ2-7, with TRBD1 matching 7 bases. The CDR3 contains 15 residues. With 3 bases clipped from V and 6 bases from J, the junction kept 11 bases outside the gene matches. The V gene's germline CDR1 is MGHRA and CDR2 YSYEKL. CDR3 in amino acids: CASSQKRQGSGEQYF. The CDR3 nucleotides read TGCGCCAGCAGCCAGAAGCGACAGGGTAGTGGCGAGCAGTACTTC.

The rearrangement joins TRBV15 to TRBJ2-3; a weak D match, TRBD2 (6 bases). Trimming took 4 bases from V and 1 from J, leaving 9 bases between them. This CDR3 comprises 14 residues. The germline gives CDR1 LNHNV, CDR2 YYDKDF (reference sequence). The CDR3 DNA reads as TGTGCCACCAGCACCGGGACTGGCACAGATACGCAGTATTTT. It encodes CATSTGTGTDTQYF.

CDR3: CAWSVPTQGVGSNQPQHF. The CDR3 DNA reads as TGTGCCTGGAGTGTCCCTACCCAAGGGGTGGGAAGCAATCAGCCCCAGCATTTT. The rearrangement joins TRBV30 to TRBJ1-5, with D possibly TRBD1 on 5 matching bases. The length of the CDR3 is 18 residues. Trimming shortened V by 0 bases and J by 1 base, and 19 bases separated the two germline ends. Germline CDR1 GTSNPN, CDR2 SVGIG (reference sequence).

The chain has TRBV30 and TRBJ2-3; D gene uncertain. Germline V gene lookup returns CDR1 GTSNPN and CDR2 SVGIG (reference sequence). The CDR3 contains 12 residues. Trimming stripped 2 bases from V and 6 bases from J, with 9 bases between. CDR3 sequence (DNA): TGTGCCTGGAGTCAATTCAGGGATACGCAGTATTTT. Translated: CAWSQFRDTQYF.

The V gene is TRBV4-1, the J gene TRBJ2-7, with TRBD2 as a possible D gene (6 bases). V was clipped by 3 bases and J by 1 base, with 13 bases between them. CDR3 length: 15 amino acids. CDR1 is MGHRA and CDR2 is YSYEKL in the germline V gene. For the CDR3, the DNA is TGCGCCAGCAGCCAGACGACTAGTATGTCCTACGAGCAGTACGTC. Protein product: CASSQTTSMSYEQYV.

The chain carries TRBV5-4 and TRBJ2-1, with 11 bases matching TRBD1. This CDR3 comprises 15 residues. The trim removed 5 bases at V and 5 bases at J, leaving 6 bases unmatched. CDR1 SGHNT and CDR2 YYREEE come from the germline V gene (reference sequence). DNA of the CDR3: TGTGCCAGCAGTCCGGGGACAGGGGGGAACAATGAGCAGTTCTTC. It yields the protein CASSPGTGGNNEQFF.

The rearrangement links TRBV20-1 to TRBJ2-7; D unclear. Germline CDR1 reads DFQATT; CDR2 reads SNEGSKA (reference sequence). This CDR3 spans 11 amino acids. V was cut by 6 bases and J by 3 bases, with 9 bases left in between. In DNA, the CDR3 is TGCAGTGCCCGTAGTGTCTACGAGCAGTACTTC. This gives the protein CSARSVYEQYF.

The rearrangement uses TRBV29-1 and TRBJ2-5, with D maybe TRBD1 (6 bases). CDR1 SQVTM and CDR2 ANQGSEA come from the germline V gene. There are 15 residues in the CDR3. Trimming shortened V by 6 bases and J by 0 bases, and 17 bases separated the two germline ends. The CDR3 DNA sequence: TGCAGCGTCCTAATGAGGGGGACACACCAAGAGACCCAGTACTTC. Encoded protein: CSVLMRGTHQETQYF.

The chain employs TRBV6-6 and TRBJ2-1; weak D call: TRBD2 (7 bases). V lost 5 bases and J 6 bases, leaving 14 bases between the germline ends. Germline-derived CDR1 and CDR2 are MNHNY and SVGAGI (reference sequence). CDR3 length: 14 residues. In nucleotides, the CDR3 is TGTGCCAGCAGTCCCCTGGGGGGGGCCAATGAGCAGTTCTTC. Encoded protein: CASSPLGGANEQFF.